This T cell receptor beta chain emerged from a study of CD8 T cells in Susac syndrome. With random hexamers, reverse transcription was performed on roughly 0.5 to 1 ug of RNA. TCRdb independently ran MiXCR on the immunoSEQ multiplex PCR reads; one entry per CDR3 protein. The table includes 250,000 or so distinct CDR3 sequences, 93% detected once. In germline, CDR1 is MDHEN, CDR2 SYDVKM. The CDR3 loop spans 16 amino acids. V dropped 6 bases and J dropped 7; count of bases not matched to a gene: 9. The rearrangement uses TRBV28 and TRBJ1-6; TRBD1 agrees at 10 bases. The sample consisted of CD4+ T cells from PBMCs. This receptor was obtained from a human donor with multiple sclerosis. The CDR3 coding sequence is TGTGCCAGCAGACCCTCGGGGGGACAGGGGAATTCACCCCTCCACTTT. Translation gives CASRPSGGQGNSPLHF. Variable domain in full (rest from reference TRBV28 and TRBJ1-6): DVKVTQSSRYLVKRTGEKVFLECVQDMDHENMFWYRQDPGLGLRLIYFSYDVKMKEKGDIPEGYSVSREKKERFSLILESASTNQTSMYLCASRPSGGQGNSPLHFGNGTRLTVT.